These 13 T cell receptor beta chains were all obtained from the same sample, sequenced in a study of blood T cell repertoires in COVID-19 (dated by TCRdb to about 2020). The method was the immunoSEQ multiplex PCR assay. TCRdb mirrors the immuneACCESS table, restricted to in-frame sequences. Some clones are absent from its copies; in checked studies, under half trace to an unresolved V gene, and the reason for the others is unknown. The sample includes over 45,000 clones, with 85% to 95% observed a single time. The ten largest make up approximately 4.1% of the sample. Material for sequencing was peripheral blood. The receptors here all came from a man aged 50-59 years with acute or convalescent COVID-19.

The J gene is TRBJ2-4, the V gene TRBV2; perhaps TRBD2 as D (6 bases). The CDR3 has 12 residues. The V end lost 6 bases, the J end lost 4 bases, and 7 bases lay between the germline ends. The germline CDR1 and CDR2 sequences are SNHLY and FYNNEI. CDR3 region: CASREGKNIQYF. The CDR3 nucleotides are TGTGCCAGCAGGGAGGGTAAAAACATTCAGTACTTC.

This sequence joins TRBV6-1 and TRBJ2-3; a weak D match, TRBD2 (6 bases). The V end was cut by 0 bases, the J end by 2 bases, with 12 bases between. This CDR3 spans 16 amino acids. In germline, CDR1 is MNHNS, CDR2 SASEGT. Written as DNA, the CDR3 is TGTGCCAGCAGTGAAGCAAGACGGGAGAACACAGATACGCAGTATTTT. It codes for CASSEARRENTDTQYF.

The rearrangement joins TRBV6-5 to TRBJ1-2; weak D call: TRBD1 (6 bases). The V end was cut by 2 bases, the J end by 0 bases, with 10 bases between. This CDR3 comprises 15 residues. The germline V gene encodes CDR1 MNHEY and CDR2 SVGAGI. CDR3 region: CASSYGGAANYGYTF. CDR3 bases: TGTGCCAGCAGTTACGGGGGGGCGGCTAACTATGGCTACACCTTC.

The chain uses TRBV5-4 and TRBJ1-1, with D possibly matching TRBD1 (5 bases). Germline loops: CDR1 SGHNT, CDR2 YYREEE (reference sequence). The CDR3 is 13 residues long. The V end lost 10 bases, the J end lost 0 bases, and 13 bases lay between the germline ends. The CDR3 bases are TGTGCCTCTAGGAGGGACCTGAACACTGAAGCTTTCTTT. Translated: CASRRDLNTEAFF.

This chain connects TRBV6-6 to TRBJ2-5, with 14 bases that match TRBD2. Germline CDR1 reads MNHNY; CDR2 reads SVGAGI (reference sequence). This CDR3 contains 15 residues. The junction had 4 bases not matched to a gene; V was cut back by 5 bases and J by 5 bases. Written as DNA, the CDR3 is TGTGCCAGCAGTCAGGGACTAGCGGGAGTTGAGACCCAGTACTTC. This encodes CASSQGLAGVETQYF.

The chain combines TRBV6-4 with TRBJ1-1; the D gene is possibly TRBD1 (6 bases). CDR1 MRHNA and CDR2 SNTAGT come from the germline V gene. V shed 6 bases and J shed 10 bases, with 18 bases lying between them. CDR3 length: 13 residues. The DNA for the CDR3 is TGTGCCAGCAGCCGGGACATACATGACTTAGCTTTCTTT. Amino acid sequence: CASSRDIHDLAFF.

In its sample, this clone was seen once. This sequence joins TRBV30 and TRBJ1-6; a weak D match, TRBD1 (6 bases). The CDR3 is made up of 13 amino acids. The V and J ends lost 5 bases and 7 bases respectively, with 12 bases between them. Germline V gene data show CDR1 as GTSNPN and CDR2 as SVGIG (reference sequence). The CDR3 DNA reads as TGTGCCTGGCGGGACAAGGGGAATTCACCCCTCCACTTT. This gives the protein CAWRDKGNSPLHF. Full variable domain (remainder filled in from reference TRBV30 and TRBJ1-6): SQTIHQWPATLVQPVGSPLSLECTVEGTSNPNLYWYRQAAGRGLQLLFYSVGIGQISSEVPQNLSASRPQDRQFILSSKKLLLSDSGFYLCAWRDKGNSPLHFGNGTRLTVT.

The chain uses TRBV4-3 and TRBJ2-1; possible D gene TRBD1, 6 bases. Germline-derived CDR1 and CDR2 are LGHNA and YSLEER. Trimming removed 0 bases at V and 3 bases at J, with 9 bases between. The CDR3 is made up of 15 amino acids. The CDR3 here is CASSQEGTLYNEQFF. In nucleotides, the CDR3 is TGCGCCAGCAGCCAAGAAGGGACACTCTACAATGAGCAGTTCTTC.

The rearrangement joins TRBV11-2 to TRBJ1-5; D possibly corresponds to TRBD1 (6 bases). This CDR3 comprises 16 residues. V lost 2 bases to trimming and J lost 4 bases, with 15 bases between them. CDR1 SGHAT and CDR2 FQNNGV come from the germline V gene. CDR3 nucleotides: TGTGCCAGCAGCTTATCCGGGGGGCGCGATAATCAGCCCCAGCATTTT. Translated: CASSLSGGRDNQPQHF. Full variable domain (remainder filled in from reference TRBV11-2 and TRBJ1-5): EAGVAQSPRYKIIEKRQSVAFWCNPISGHATLYWYQQILGQGPKLLIQFQNNGVVDDSQLPKDRFSAERLKGVDSTLKIQPAKLEDSAVYLCASSLSGGRDNQPQHFGDGTRLSIL.

The CDR3 region is CASSQSKPGQSYNEQFF. CDR3 nucleotides: TGCGCCAGCAGTCAATCGAAACCGGGACAGTCCTACAATGAGCAGTTCTTC. The rearrangement uses TRBV23-1 and TRBJ2-1, with 7 bases matching TRBD1. TRBV23-1 is designated an ORF whose function remains uncertain. The CDR3 sequence is 17 residues long. Germline trimming cut 0 bases from V and 1 base from J; bases unmatched to any gene: 6.

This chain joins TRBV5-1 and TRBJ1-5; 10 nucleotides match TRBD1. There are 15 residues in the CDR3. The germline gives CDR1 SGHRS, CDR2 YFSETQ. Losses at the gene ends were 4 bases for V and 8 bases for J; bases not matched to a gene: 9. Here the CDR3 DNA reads TGCGCCAGCAGCCTCTACGGGACAGGGGATGAGCCCCAGCATTTT. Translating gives CASSLYGTGDEPQHF. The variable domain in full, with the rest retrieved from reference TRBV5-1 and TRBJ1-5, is KAGVTQTPRYLIKTRGQQVTLSCSPISGHRSVSWYQQTPGQGLQFLFEYFSETQRNKGNFPGRFSGRQFSNSRSEMNVSTLELGDSALYLCASSLYGTGDEPQHFGDGTRLSIL.

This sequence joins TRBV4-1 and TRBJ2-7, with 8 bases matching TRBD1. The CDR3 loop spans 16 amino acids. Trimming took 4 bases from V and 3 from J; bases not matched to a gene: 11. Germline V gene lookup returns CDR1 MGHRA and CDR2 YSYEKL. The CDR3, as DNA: TGCGCCAGCAGCCCGGACAGGGTCGCTAGAGACTACGAGCAGTACTTC. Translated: CASSPDRVARDYEQYF.

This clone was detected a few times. DNA for the CDR3: TGCGCCAGCAGCAAGGACAGGGGGGACTCTGGGGCCAACGTCCTGACTTTC. It translates to CASSKDRGDSGANVLTF. The chain is built from TRBV5-1 and TRBJ2-6; 10 positions match TRBD1. Germline CDR1 reads SGHRS; CDR2 reads YFSETQ. V lost 4 bases to trimming and J lost 0 bases; unmatched junction nucleotides: 4. This CDR3 spans 17 amino acids.